The T cell receptor (beta chain) under discussion was sequenced for a study of T-cell reconstitution after alpha-beta-depleted transplantation in children. As for this clonotype: Its antigen remains unidentified.

Study-wide findings and caveats: At one year after transplant, newly produced T cells mostly accounted for T-cell counts and diversity. Several hundred rapidly expanded clones from non-depleted graft cells reportedly supplied alpha-beta T cells about two months post-transplant. For some patients, TCRbeta diversity was high at day 60 because of recipient T cells and thymic progenitors that survived.

This CDR3 spans 16 amino acids. Trimming removed 0 bases from V and 9 bases from J, with 15 bases in between. Germline loops: CDR1 LNHNV, CDR2 YYDKDF (reference sequence). During its preparation, the TCRbeta library received unique molecular identifiers. TCRdb analysed the PCR reads with MiXCR anew, one entry per CDR3 protein. Here the sample spans around 960,000 distinct CDR3 sequences, roughly 29% being singletons. The sequencing used PBMCs, mostly from graft donor cells, collected 360 days after TCRalphabeta/CD19-depleted stem cell transplant. The chain links TRBV15 to TRBJ1-6; D unresolved. This TCR was recovered from a boy younger than two who had a stem cell transplant for SCID, so the T cells may come from the graft donor. CDR3 in amino acids: CATSRDEVTSSSPLHF. In DNA, the CDR3 is TGTGCCACCAGCAGAGATGAAGTGACATCGAGTTCACCCCTCCACTTT.